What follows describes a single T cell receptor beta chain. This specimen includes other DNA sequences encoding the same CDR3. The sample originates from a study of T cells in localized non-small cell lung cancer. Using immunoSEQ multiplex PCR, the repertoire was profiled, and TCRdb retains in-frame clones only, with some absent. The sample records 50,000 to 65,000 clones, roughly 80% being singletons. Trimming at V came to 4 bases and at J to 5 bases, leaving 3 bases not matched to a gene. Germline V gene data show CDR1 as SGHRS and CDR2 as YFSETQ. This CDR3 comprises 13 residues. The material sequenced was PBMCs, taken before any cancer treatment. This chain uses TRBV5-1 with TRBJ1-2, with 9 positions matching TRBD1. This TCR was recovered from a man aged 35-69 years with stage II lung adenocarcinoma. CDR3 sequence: CASSGTGRYGYTF. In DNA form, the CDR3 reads TGCGCCAGCAGCGGGACAGGGCGATATGGCTACACCTTC. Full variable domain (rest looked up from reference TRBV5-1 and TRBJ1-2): KAGVTQTPRYLIKTRGQQVTLSCSPISGHRSVSWYQQTPGQGLQFLFEYFSETQRNKGNFPGRFSGRQFSNSRSEMNVSTLELGDSALYLCASSGTGRYGYTFGSGTRLTVV.